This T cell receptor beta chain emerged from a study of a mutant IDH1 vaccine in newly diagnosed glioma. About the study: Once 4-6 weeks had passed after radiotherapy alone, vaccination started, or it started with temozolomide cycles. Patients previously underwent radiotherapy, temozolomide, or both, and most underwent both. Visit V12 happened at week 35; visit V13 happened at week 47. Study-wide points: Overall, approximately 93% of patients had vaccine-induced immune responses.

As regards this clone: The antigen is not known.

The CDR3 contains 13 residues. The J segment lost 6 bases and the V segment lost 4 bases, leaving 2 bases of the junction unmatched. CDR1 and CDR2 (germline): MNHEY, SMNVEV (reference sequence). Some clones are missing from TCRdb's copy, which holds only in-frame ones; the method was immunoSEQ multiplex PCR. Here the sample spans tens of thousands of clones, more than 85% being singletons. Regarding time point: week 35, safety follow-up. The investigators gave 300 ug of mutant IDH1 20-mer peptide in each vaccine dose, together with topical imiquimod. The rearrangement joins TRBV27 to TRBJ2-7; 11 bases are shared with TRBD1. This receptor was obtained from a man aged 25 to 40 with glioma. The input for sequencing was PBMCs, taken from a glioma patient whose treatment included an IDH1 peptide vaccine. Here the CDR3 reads CASSWTGGIEQYF. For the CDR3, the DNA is TGTGCCAGCAGTTGGACAGGGGGCATCGAGCAGTACTTC.